The TCR beta chain under discussion was sequenced for a study of response to subunit inactivated influenza vaccine. Notes on this clonotype: Its matching antigen is unknown.

Each CDR3 protein gets one entry after TCRdb re-called the RT-PCR reads with MiXCR. The sample holds some 640,000 distinct CDR3 sequences; 11% to 15% are singletons and the top ten take 6% to 7%. Findings and caveats of the study: Few additional T cells are recruited per seasonal influenza vaccination, authors suggested.

The source material was PBMCs from blood, sampled 14 to 15 days before vaccination. This sequence originates from a man in his fifties or sixties who received an inactivated influenza vaccine.

The CDR3 DNA follows: TGTGCCAGCAGTTCACAGACAGGGGCAGATACGCAGTATTTT. Residues: CASSSQTGADTQYF. The chain links TRBV28 to TRBJ2-3, with 8 bases fitting TRBD1. CDR3 length equals 14 residues. The V and J ends lost 4 bases and 4 bases, in that order; junction bases with no gene match: 4. Looked up from germline, CDR1 is MDHEN and CDR2 is SYDVKM.